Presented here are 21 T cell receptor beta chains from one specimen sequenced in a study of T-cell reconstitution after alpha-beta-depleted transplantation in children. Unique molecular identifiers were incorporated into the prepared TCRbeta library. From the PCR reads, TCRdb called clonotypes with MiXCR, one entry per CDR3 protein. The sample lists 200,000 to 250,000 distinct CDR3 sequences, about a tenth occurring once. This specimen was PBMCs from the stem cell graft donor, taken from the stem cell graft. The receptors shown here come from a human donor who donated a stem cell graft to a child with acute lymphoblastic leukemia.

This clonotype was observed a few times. The CDR3 sequence is CASSRGTGGASRIQYF. The CDR3 nucleotides are TGCGCCAGCAGCCGCGGGACAGGGGGCGCTTCCCGCATTCAGTACTTC. The chain joins TRBV5-1 to TRBJ2-4; 12 nucleotides agree with TRBD1. This CDR3 contains 16 residues. Germline V gene lookup returns CDR1 SGHRS and CDR2 YFSETQ. V lost 4 bases and J lost 9; bases outside the gene matches: 11. Filled out from reference TRBV5-1 and TRBJ2-4, the complete variable domain reads KAGVTQTPRYLIKTRGQQVTLSCSPISGHRSVSWYQQTPGQGLQFLFEYFSETQRNKGNFPGRFSGRQFSNSRSEMNVSTLELGDSALYLCASSRGTGGASRIQYFGAGTRLSVL.

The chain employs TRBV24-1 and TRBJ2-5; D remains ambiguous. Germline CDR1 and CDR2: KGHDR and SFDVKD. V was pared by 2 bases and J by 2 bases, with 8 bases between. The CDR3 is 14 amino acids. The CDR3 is CATSDSAGQETQYF. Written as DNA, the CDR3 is TGTGCCACCAGTGATTCAGCCGGACAAGAGACCCAGTACTTC.

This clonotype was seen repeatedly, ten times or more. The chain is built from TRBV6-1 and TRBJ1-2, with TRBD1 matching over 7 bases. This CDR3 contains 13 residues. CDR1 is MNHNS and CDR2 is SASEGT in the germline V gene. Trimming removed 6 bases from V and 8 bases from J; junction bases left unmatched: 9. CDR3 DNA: TGTGCCAGCAGCATGGGACAGACGATGGGCTACACCTTC. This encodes CASSMGQTMGYTF.

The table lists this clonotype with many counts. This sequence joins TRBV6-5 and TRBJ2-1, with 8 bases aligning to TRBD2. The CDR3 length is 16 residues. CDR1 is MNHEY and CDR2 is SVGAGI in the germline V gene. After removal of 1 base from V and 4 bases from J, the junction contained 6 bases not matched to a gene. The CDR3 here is CASSYWKRGTYNEQFF. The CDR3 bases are TGTGCCAGCAGTTACTGGAAGCGGGGGACATACAATGAGCAGTTCTTC.

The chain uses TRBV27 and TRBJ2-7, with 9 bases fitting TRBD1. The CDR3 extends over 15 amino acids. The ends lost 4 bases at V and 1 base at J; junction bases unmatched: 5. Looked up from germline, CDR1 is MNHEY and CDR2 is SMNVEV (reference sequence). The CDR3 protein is CASSSAGTGSYEQYF. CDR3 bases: TGTGCCAGCAGTTCGGCCGGGACAGGGTCCTACGAGCAGTACTTC.

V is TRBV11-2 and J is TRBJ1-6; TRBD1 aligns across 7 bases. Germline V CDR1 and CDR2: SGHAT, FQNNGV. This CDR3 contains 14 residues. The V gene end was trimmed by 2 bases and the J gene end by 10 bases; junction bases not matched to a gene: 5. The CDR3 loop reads CASSLSDRDSPLHF. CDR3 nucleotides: TGTGCCAGCAGCTTAAGTGACAGGGACTCACCCCTCCACTTT.

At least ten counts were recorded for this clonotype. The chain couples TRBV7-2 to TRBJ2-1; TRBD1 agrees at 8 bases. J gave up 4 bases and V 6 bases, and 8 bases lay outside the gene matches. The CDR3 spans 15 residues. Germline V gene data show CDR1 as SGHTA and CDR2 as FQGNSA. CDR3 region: CASRNPGQVYNEQFF. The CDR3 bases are TGTGCCAGCAGGAATCCGGGACAGGTTTACAATGAGCAGTTCTTC.

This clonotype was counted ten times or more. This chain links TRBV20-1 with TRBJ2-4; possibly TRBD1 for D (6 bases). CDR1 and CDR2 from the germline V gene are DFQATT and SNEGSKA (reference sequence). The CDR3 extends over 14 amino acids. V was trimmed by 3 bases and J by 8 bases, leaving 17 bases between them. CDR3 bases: TGCAGTGCTAGGGAATTTGGGGGCTGGGACATTCAGTACTTC. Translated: CSAREFGGWDIQYF.

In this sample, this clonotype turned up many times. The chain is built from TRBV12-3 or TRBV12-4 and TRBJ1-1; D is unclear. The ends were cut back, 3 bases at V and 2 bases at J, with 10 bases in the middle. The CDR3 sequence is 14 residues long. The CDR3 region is CASSFNALNTEAFF. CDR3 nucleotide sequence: TGTGCCAGCAGTTTTAACGCACTCAACACTGAAGCTTTCTTT.

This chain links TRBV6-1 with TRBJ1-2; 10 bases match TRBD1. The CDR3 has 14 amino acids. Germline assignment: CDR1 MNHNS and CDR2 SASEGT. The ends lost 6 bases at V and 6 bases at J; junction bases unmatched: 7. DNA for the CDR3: TGTGCCAGCAGGCCAGACAGGGGGCGGAATGGCTACACCTTC. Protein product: CASRPDRGRNGYTF.

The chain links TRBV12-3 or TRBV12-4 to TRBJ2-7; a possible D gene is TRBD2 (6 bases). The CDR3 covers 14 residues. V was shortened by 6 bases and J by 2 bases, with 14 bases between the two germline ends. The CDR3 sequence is CASSPGTAPYEQYF. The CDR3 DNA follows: TGTGCCAGCAGCCCCGGGACTGCCCCCTACGAGCAGTACTTC.

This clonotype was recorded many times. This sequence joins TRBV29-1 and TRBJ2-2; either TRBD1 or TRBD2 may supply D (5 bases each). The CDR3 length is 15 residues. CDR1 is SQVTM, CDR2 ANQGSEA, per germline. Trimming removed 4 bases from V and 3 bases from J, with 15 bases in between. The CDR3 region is CSVGGALDYTGELFF. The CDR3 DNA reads TGCAGCGTTGGAGGGGCTCTTGACTACACCGGGGAGCTGTTTTTT.

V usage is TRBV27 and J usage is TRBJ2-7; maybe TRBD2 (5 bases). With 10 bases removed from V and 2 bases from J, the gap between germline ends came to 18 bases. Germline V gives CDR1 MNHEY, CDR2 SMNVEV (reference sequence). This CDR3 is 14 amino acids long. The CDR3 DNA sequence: TGTGCCACCCAAAGCCCAGCGGTAACCTACGAGCAGTACTTC. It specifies CATQSPAVTYEQYF.

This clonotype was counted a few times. The CDR3 is CASSRLAGETYQETQYF. CDR3 bases: TGTGCCAGCAGCCGACTAGCGGGGGAGACCTACCAAGAGACCCAGTACTTC. The chain links TRBV6-1 to TRBJ2-5; 12 positions agree with TRBD2. CDR1 is MNHNS, CDR2 SASEGT, per germline. Unmatched junction bases numbered 8, after V lost 6 bases and J lost 0 bases. The CDR3 spans 17 residues.

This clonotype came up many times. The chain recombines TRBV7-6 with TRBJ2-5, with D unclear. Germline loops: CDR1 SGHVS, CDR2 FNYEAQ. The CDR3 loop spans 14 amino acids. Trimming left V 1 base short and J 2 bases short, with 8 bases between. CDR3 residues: CASSLGPTQETQYF. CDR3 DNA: TGTGCCAGCAGCTTAGGGCCTACTCAAGAGACCCAGTACTTC.

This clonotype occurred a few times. CDR3 nucleotide sequence: TGCGCCAGCAGGACAGGGGGCAATGAGCAGTTCTTC. Translating gives CASRTGGNEQFF. The rearrangement joins TRBV10-2 to TRBJ2-1, with 9 bases fitting TRBD1. V was pared by 6 bases and J by 6 bases, with 0 bases of the junction left unmatched. This CDR3 is 12 amino acids long. CDR1 is WSHSY, CDR2 SAAADI, per germline.

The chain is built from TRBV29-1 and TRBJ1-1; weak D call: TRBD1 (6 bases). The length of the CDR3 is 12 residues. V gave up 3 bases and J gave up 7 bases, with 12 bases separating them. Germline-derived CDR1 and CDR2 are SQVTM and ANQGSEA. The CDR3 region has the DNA TGCAGCGTTGATTCACAGGGCGATGAAGCTTTCTTT. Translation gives CSVDSQGDEAFF.

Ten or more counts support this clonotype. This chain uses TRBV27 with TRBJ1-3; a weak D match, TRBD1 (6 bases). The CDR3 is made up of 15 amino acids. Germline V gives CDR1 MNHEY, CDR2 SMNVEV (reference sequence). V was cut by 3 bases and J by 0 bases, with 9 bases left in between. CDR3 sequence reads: CASSLGANSGNTIYF. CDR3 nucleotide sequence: TGTGCCAGCAGTTTGGGGGCTAACTCTGGAAACACCATATATTTT.

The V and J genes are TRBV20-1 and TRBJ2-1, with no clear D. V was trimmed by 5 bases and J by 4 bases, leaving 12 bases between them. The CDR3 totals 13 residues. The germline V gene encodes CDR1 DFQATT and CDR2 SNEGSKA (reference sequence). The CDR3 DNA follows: TGCAGTGCTGCACGGCAACCTTACAATGAGCAGTTCTTC. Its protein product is CSAARQPYNEQFF.

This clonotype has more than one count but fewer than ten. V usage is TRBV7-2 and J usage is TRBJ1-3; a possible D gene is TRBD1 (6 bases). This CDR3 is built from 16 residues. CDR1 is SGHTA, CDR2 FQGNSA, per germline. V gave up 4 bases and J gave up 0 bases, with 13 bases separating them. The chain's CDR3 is CASSSSDSYSGNTIYF. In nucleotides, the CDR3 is TGTGCCAGCAGCTCCTCGGACAGTTACTCTGGAAACACCATATATTTT.

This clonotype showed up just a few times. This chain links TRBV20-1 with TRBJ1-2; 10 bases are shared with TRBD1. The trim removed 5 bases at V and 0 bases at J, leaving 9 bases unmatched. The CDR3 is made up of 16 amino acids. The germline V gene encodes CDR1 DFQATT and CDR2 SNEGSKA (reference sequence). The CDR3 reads CSARPGQGPPNYGYTF. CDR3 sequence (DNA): TGCAGTGCTCGTCCGGGACAGGGGCCTCCTAACTATGGCTACACCTTC.